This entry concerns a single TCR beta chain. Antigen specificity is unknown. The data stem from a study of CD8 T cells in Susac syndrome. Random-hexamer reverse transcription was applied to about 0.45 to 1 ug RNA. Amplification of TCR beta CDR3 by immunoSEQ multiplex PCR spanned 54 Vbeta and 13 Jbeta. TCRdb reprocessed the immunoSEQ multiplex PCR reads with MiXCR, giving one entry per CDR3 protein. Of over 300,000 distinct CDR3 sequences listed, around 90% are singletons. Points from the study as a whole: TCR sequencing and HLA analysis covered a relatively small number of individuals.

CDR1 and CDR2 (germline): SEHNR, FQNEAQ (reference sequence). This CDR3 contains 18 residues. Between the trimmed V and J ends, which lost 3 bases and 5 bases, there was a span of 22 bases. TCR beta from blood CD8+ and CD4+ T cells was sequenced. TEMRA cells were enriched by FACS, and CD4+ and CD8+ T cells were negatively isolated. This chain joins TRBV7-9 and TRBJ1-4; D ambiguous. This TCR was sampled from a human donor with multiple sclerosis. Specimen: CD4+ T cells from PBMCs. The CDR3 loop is CASSFPDDPPFRNEKLFF. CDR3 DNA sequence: TGTGCCAGCAGCTTCCCGGATGACCCGCCCTTCCGAAATGAAAAACTGTTTTTT. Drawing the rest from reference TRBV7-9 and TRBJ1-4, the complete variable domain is DTGVSQNPRHKITKRGQNVTFRCDPISEHNRLYWYRQTLGQGPEFLTYFQNEAQLEKSRLLSDRFSAERPKGSFSTLEIQRTEQGDSAMYLCASSFPDDPPFRNEKLFFGSGTQLSVL.